Listed below are T cell receptor beta chains from one sample, sequenced in a study of blood T cell repertoires in COVID-19. Here immunoSEQ multiplex PCR was the method, and the copy in TCRdb shows in-frame clones only, minus some. This table has about 140,000 clones, more than 85% appearing once. Sample: peripheral blood. The receptors originated from a human donor in a cohort sampled during active COVID-19. Both conserved end residues are trimmed from each CDR3. The order of the fields is J gene, V gene, D gene, CDR3 protein. The D gene is left open where the match is weak.

TRBJ1-2	TRBV6-2/TRBV6-3	NA	ASSYSFYGYT
TRBJ2-3	TRBV7-9	NA	ASSFGGLTDTQY
TRBJ2-7	TRBV7-9	TRBD1	ASSPTGGAPLEQY
TRBJ2-3	TRBV7-6	NA	ASSLGAFTDTQY
TRBJ2-2	TRBV19	NA	ASSNPGLRNTGELF
TRBJ2-1	TRBV11-2	TRBD2	ASSLTSGSNEQF
TRBJ2-2	TRBV2	TRBD2	ASSAKGASGRRGTGELF
TRBJ2-1	TRBV27	NA	ASSLSADNEQF
TRBJ1-2	TRBV28	NA	ASSLGAYGYT
TRBJ1-1	TRBV12-5	TRBD1	ASGLERTGSYLGTEAF
TRBJ1-6	TRBV5-6	NA	ASSLAQAHSPLH
TRBJ2-5	TRBV18	TRBD1	ASSPPNRDRETQY
TRBJ2-3	TRBV7-3	NA	ASSLSAAGSSTDTQY
TRBJ2-7	TRBV28	NA	ASSFDEGSEQY
TRBJ2-1	TRBV19	TRBD2	ASSIDPGTSWF
TRBJ2-2	TRBV2	NA	ASSERTDRTGELF
TRBJ1-5	TRBV6-5	NA	ASSSRGAYQPQH
TRBJ2-3	TRBV9	NA	ASSPFSDGQTDTQY
TRBJ1-5	TRBV4-1	TRBD1	ASSQVEGARAQH
TRBJ2-5	TRBV15	TRBD2	ATATSGQETQY
TRBJ2-2	TRBV27	NA	ASSPRDFNTGELF
TRBJ2-1	TRBV19	TRBD2	ATHSTSGGSNEQF
TRBJ1-1	TRBV18	NA	ASSTGQNTEAF
TRBJ2-2	TRBV6-1	TRBD2	ASSERAGGPVGELF
TRBJ1-2	TRBV18	NA	ASSSPGIPYGYT
TRBJ1-3	TRBV5-1	TRBD1	ASSLVAGGSSGNTIY
TRBJ1-5	TRBV28	NA	ASSLFSRGQPQH
TRBJ2-7	TRBV2	TRBD2	ASRTGEGHPYEQY
TRBJ2-2	TRBV2	TRBD2	ASRSGGTGELF
TRBJ2-7	TRBV19	NA	ASSFLDNYEQY
TRBJ2-1	TRBV3-1/TRBV3-2	NA	ASSQEDFFSYNEQF
TRBJ2-7	TRBV28	TRBD1	ASIPSGQGAYEQY
TRBJ2-1	TRBV15	TRBD2	ATRDLLSGRNNEQF
TRBJ1-4	TRBV10-2	NA	ASSESGATNEKLF